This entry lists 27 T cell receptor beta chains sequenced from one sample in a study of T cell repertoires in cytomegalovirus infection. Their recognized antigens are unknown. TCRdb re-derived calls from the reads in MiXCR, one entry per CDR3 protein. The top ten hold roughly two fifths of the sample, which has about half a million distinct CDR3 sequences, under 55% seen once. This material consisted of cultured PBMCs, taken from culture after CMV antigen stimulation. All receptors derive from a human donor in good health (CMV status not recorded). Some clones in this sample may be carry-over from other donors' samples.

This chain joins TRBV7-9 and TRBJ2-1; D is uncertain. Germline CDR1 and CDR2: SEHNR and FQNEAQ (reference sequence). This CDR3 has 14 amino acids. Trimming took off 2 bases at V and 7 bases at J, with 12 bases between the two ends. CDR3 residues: CASSLPRDANEQFF. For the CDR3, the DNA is TGTGCCAGCAGCTTACCCCGAGATGCTAATGAGCAGTTCTTC.

The chain's CDR3 is CASSSGQRTSEAFF. As DNA, the CDR3 is TGTGCCAGCTCATCGGGACAGAGGACCTCTGAAGCTTTCTTT. This chain links TRBV18 with TRBJ1-1; 7 nucleotides align to TRBD1. The CDR3 extends over 14 amino acids. Germline CDR1 and CDR2: KGHSH and LQKENI. V shed 5 bases and J 6 bases; nucleotides not matched to a gene: 9.

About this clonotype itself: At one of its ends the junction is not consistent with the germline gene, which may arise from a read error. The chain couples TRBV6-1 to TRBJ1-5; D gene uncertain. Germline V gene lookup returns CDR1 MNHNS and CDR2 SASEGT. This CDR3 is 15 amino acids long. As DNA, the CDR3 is TGTGCCAGCAACCCCGTGTGGGGTAGCAATCAGCCCCAGCGTTTT. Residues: CASNPVWGSNQPQRF.

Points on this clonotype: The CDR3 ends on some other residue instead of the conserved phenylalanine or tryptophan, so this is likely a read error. CDR3 in amino acids: CASSRDRGGNTIYS. Written as DNA, the CDR3 is TGTGCCAGCTCGCGCGACAGGGGAGGAAACACCATATATTCT. The chain employs TRBV18 and TRBJ1-3; 8 bases align to TRBD1. Germline V gene lookup returns CDR1 KGHSH and CDR2 LQKENI. This CDR3 is 14 amino acids long. Unmatched junction bases numbered 5, after V lost 6 bases and J lost 4 bases.

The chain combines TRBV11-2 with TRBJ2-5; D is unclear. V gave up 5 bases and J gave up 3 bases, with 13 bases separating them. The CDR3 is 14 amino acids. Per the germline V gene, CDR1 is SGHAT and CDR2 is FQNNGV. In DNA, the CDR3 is TGTGCCAGCAGCCCCCAGTGGGAAGAAGAGACCCAGTACTTC. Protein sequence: CASSPQWEEETQYF.

CDR3 sequence: CASSKGRANNQPQHF. The DNA of the CDR3 is TGTGCCAGCAGCAAGGGCCGGGCCAACAATCAGCCCCAGCATTTT. The gene calls are TRBV27 and TRBJ1-5; D ambiguous. The CDR3 has 15 amino acids. V was shortened by 6 bases and J by 3 bases, with 15 bases between the two germline ends. Germline values: CDR1 MNHEY, CDR2 SMNVEV (reference sequence).

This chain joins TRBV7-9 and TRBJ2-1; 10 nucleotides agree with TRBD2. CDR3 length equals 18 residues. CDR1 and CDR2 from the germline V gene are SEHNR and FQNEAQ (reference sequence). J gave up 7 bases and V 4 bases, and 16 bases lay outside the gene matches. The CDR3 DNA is TGTGCCAGCAGCTCCCGGGGGGTAGCGGGGGGCGTGCGGAATGAGCAGTTCTTC. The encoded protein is CASSSRGVAGGVRNEQFF.

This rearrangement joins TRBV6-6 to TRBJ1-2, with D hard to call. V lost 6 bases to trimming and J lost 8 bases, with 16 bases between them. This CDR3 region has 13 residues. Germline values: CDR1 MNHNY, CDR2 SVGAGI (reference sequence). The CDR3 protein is CASSRGPGLGYTF. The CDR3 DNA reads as TGTGCCAGCAGCCGCGGACCGGGCTTGGGCTACACCTTC.

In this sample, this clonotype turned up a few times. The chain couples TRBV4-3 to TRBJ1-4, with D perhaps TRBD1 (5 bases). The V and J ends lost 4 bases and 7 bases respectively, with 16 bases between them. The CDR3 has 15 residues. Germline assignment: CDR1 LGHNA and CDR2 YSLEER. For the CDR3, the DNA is TGCGCCAGCAGCCGAGAGGGGACCGTAAGTGAAAAACTGTTTTTT. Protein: CASSREGTVSEKLFF.

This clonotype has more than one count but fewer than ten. The CDR3 sequence is CSAVASGTNTGELFF. The CDR3, as DNA: TGCAGTGCCGTTGCTAGCGGGACGAACACCGGGGAGCTGTTTTTT. The J gene is TRBJ2-2, the V gene TRBV20-1, with TRBD2 matching 9 bases. The CDR3 extends over 15 amino acids. V dropped 6 bases and J dropped 0; count of bases not matched to a gene: 5. Per germline, CDR1 DFQATT and CDR2 SNEGSKA (reference sequence).

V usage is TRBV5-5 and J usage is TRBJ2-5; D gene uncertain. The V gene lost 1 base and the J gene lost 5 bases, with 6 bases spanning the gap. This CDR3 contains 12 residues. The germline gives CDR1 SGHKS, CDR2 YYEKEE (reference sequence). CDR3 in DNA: TGTGCCAGCAGCTTGAGCGACGAGACCCAGTACTTC. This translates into CASSLSDETQYF.

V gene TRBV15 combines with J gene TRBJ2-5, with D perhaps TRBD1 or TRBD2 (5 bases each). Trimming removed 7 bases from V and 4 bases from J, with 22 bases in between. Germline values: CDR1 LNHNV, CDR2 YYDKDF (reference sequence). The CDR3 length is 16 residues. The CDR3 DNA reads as TGTGCCACCACCGAAAATTCCTGGGGGTCGGGAGAGACCCAGTACTTC. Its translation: CATTENSWGSGETQYF. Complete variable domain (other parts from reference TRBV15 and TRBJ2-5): DAMVIQNPRYQVTQFGKPVTLSCSQTLNHNVMYWYQQKSSQAPKLLFHYYDKDFNNEADTPDNFQSRRPNTSFCFLDIRSPGLGDTAMYLCATTENSWGSGETQYFGPGTRLLVL.

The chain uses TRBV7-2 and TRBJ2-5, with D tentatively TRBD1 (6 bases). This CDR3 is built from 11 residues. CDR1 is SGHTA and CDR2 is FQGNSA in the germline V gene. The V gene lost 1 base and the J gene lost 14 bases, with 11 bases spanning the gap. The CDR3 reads CASSLVRDTYF. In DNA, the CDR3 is TGTGCCAGCAGCTTAGTCCGGGACACCTACTTC.

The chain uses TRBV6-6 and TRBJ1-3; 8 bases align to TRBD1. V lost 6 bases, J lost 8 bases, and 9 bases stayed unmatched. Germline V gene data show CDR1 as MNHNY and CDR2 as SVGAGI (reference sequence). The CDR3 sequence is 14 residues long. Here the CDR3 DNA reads TGTGCCAGCAGGGGGACAGGCGCTGTAGACACCATATATTTT. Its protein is CASRGTGAVDTIYF.

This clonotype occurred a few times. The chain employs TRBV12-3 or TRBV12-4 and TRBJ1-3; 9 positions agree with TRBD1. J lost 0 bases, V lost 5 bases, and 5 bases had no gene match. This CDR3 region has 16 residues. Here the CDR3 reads CASSRQGGHSGNTIYF. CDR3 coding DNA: TGTGCCAGCAGTCGACAGGGGGGACACTCTGGAAACACCATATATTTT.

The CDR3 reads CASSLNPGFYNSPLHF. The CDR3, as DNA: TGTGCCAGCAGTTTAAACCCAGGCTTTTATAATTCACCCCTCCACTTT. The chain links TRBV12-3 or TRBV12-4 to TRBJ1-6; D is ambiguous. V lost 2 bases and J lost 4, with 12 bases in between. The length of the CDR3 is 16 residues.

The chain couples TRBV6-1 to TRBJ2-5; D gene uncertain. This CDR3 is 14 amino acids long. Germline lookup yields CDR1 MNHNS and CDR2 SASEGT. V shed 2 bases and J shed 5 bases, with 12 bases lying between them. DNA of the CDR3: TGTGCCAGCAGTGAATTCGGTAGCTGGGAGACCCAGTACTTC. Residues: CASSEFGSWETQYF.

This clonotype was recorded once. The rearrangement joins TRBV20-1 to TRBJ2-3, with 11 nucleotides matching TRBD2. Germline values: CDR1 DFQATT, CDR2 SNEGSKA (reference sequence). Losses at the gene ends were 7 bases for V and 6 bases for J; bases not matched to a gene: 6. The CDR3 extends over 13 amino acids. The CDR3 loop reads CSVGGLAADTQYF. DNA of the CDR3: TGCAGTGTAGGGGGACTAGCGGCGGATACGCAGTATTTT.

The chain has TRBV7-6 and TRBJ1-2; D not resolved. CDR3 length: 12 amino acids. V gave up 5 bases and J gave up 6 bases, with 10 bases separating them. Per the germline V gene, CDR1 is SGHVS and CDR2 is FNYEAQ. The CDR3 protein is CASSPYLDGYTF. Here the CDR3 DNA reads TGTGCCAGCAGCCCGTACCTGGATGGCTACACCTTC. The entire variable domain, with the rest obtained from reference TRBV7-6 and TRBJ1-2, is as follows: GAGVSQSPRYKVTKRGQDVALRCDPISGHVSLYWYRQALGQGPEFLTYFNYEAQQDKSGLPNDRFSAERPEGSISTLTIQRTEQRDSAMYRCASSPYLDGYTFGSGTRLTVV.

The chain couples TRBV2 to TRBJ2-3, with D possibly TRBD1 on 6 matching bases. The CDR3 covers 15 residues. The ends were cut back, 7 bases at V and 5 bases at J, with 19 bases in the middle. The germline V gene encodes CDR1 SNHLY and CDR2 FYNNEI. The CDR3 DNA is TGTGCCAGCAACCCCATAGGGGGTTACGGAGATACGCAGTATTTT. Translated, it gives CASNPIGGYGDTQYF. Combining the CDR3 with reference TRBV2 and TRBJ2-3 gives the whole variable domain EPEVTQTPSHQVTQMGQEVILRCVPISNHLYFYWYRQILGQKVEFLVSFYNNEISEKSEIFDDQFSVERPDGSNFTLKIRSTKLEDSAMYFCASNPIGGYGDTQYFGPGTRLTVL.

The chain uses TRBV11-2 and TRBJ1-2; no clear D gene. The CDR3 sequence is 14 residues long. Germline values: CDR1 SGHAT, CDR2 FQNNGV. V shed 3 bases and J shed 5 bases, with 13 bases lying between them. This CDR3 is CASSLVGRKYGYTF. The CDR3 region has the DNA TGTGCCAGCAGCTTGGTGGGAAGGAAGTATGGCTACACCTTC.

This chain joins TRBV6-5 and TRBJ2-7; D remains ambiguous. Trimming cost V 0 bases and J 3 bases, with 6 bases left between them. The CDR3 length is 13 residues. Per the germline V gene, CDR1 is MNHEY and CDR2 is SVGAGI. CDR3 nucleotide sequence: TGTGCCAGCAGTTACTCGAGACTCTACGAGCAGTACTTC. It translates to CASSYSRLYEQYF.

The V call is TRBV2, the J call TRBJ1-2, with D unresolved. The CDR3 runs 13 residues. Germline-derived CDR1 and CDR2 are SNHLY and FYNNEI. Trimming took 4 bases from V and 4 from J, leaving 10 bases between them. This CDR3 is CASSAPEFYGYTF. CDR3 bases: TGTGCCAGCAGTGCCCCAGAGTTCTATGGCTACACCTTC.

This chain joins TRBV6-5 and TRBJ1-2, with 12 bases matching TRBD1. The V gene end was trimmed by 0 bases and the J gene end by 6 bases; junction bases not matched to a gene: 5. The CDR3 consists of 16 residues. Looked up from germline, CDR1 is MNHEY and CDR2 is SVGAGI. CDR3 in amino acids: CASSYSPGQGADGYTF. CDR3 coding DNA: TGTGCCAGCAGTTACTCGCCGGGACAGGGGGCGGATGGCTACACCTTC.

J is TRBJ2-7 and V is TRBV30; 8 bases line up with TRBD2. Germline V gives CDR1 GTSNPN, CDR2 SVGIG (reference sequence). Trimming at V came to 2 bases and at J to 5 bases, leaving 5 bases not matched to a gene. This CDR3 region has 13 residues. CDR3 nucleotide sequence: TGTGCCTGGAGTCTTAGCGGGATCCACGAGCAGTACTTC. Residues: CAWSLSGIHEQYF.

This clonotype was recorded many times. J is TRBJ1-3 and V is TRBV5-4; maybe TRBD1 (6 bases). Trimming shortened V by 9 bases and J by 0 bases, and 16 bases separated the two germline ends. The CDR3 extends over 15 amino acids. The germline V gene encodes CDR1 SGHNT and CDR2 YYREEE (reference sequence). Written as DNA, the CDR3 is TGTGCCACCTCTGGAAACAGGGACTCTGGAAACACCATATATTTT. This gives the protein CATSGNRDSGNTIYF.

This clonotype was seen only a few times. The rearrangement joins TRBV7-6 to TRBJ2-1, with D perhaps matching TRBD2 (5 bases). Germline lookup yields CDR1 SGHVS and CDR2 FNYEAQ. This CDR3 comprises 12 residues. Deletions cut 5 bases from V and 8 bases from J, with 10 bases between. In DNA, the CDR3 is TGTGCCAGCAGCCACACTAGTTATGAGCAGTTCTTC. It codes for CASSHTSYEQFF.